This TCR beta chain emerged from a study of blood T cell repertoires in COVID-19. Germline CDR1 LGHNA, CDR2 YSLEER. J was trimmed by 0 bases and V by 0 bases; bases with no gene match: 2. CDR3 length: 15 residues. Assay: immunoSEQ multiplex PCR; the TCRdb copy retains only in-frame clones and omits some. This table has roughly 70,000 clones, 91% appearing once. Sequencing was performed on peripheral blood. The source is a human donor with active COVID-19. The donor label of this sample is uncertain. This chain connects TRBV4-3 to TRBJ2-7; 7 bases fit TRBD2. The CDR3 DNA is TGCGCCAGCAGCCAAGAACAGCGGGACTCCTACGAGCAGTACTTC. Translation: CASSQEQRDSYEQYF.